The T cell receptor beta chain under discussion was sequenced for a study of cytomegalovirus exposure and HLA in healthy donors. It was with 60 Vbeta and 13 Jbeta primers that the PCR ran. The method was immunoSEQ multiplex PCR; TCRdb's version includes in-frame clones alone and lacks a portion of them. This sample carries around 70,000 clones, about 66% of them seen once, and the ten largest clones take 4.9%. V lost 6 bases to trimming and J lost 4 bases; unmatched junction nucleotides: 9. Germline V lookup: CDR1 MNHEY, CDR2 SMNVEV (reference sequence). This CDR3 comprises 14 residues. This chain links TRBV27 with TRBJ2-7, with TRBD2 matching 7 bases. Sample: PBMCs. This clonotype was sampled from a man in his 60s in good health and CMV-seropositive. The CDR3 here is CASSSQRTSYEQYF. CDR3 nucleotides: TGTGCCAGCAGCAGTCAACGGACTAGTTACGAGCAGTACTTC.